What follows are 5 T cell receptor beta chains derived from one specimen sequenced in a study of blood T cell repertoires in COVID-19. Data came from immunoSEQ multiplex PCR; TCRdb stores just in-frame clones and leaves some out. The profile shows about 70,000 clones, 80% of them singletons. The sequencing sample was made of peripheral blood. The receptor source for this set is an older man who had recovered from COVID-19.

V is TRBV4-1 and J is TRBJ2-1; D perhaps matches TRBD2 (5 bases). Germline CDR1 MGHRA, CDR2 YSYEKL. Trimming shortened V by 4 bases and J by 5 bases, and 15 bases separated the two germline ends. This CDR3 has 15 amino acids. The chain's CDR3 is CASSLGQRRDNEQFF. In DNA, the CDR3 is TGCGCCAGCAGCCTCGGCCAGCGGAGAGACAATGAGCAGTTCTTC.

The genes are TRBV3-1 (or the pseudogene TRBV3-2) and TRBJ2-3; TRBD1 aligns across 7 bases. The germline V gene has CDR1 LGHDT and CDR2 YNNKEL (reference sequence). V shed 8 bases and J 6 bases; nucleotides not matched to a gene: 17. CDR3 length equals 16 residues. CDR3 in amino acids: CASPPEAGGRWDTQYF. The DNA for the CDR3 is TGTGCCAGCCCACCGGAGGCAGGGGGTAGGTGGGATACGCAGTATTTT.

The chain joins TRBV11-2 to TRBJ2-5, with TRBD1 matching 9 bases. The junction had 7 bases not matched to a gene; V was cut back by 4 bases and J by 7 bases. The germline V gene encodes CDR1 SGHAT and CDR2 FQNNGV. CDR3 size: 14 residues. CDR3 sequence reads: CASSSGTGIGTQYF. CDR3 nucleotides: TGTGCCAGCAGCTCCGGGACAGGGATTGGGACCCAGTACTTC.

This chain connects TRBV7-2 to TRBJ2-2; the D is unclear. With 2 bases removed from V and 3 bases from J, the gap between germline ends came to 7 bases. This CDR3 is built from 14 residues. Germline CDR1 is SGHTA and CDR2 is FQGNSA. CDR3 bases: TGTGCCAGCAGCTTATCGGCGGACACCGGGGAGCTGTTTTTT. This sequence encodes CASSLSADTGELFF.

CDR3 nucleotide sequence: TGTGCCAGCAGCACTACCTACGAGCAGTACTTC. Translation gives CASSTTYEQYF. The rearrangement uses TRBV21-1 and TRBJ2-7; TRBD2, as called in the table, went unchecked against the DNA. TRBV21-1 is termed a pseudogene. The CDR3 spans 11 residues.